The 27 T cell receptor beta chains given below trace back to one sample, sequenced in a study of OX40 agonist ivuxolimab in advanced cancers. Sequenced by immunoSEQ multiplex PCR; TCRdb stores in-frame clones only, minus some. The sample consists of about 82,000 clones, approximately 87% of them appearing once. Sequenced here: CD4+ or CD8+ T cells sorted from blood, sampled in a trial of the OX40 agonist ivuxolimab. Every receptor here comes from an adult with an advanced solid tumor such as melanoma, head and neck, liver or kidney cancer.

This clone was counted once. This sequence joins TRBV5-6 and TRBJ2-3; TRBD2 matches at 8 bases. V trimming: 5 bases; J trimming: 2 bases; junction bases outside the gene matches: 19. The CDR3 is 19 amino acids. Per germline, CDR1 SGHDT and CDR2 YYEEEE. CDR3: CASRSRGGRASRDTDTQYF. CDR3 nucleotides: TGTGCCAGCAGGTCCCGGGGGGGGAGAGCCTCCAGGGACACAGATACGCAGTATTTT.

The V gene is TRBV21-1, the J gene TRBJ2-7; the table assigns TRBD1, which was not confirmed against the DNA. TRBV21-1 is a known pseudogene. The CDR3 spans 16 residues. This CDR3 reads CASSNMPREDSYEQYF. The DNA of the CDR3 is TGTGCCAGCAGCAATATGCCCCGAGAGGACAGCTACGAGCAGTACTTC.

The rearrangement uses TRBV5-4 and TRBJ1-1, with 10 bases aligning to TRBD1. The ends lost 5 bases at V and 1 base at J; junction bases unmatched: 2. This CDR3 contains 14 residues. The V gene's germline CDR1 is SGHNT and CDR2 YYREEE (reference sequence). Here the CDR3 reads CASRGTGANTEAFF. CDR3 sequence (DNA): TGTGCCAGCAGGGGGACAGGGGCGAACACTGAAGCTTTCTTT.

The chain uses TRBV30 and TRBJ1-5; tentatively, D is TRBD1 (5 bases). Per the germline V gene, CDR1 is GTSNPN and CDR2 is SVGIG (reference sequence). Between the trimmed V and J ends, which lost 7 bases and 1 base, there was a span of 11 bases. The length of the CDR3 is 13 residues. The CDR3 here is CAFQGGSNQPQHF. CDR3 DNA: TGTGCCTTCCAGGGTGGGAGCAATCAGCCCCAGCATTTT. The full variable domain, in which reference TRBV30 and TRBJ1-5 provide the parts outside the CDR3, is SQTIHQWPATLVQPVGSPLSLECTVEGTSNPNLYWYRQAAGRGLQLLFYSVGIGQISSEVPQNLSASRPQDRQFILSSKKLLLSDSGFYLCAFQGGSNQPQHFGDGTRLSIL.

The chain carries TRBV30 and TRBJ1-1, with D unresolved. The CDR3 contains 13 residues. Trimming pared 0 bases from V and 1 base from J, leaving 6 bases between. Germline V gene lookup returns CDR1 GTSNPN and CDR2 SVGIG (reference sequence). DNA of the CDR3: TGTGCCTGGAGTGTAAGACGGAACACTGAAGCTTTCTTT. Amino acid sequence: CAWSVRRNTEAFF.

The chain is built from TRBV30 and TRBJ1-5, with D uncertain. Trimming stripped 2 bases from V and 3 bases from J, with 8 bases between. Germline CDR1 reads GTSNPN; CDR2 reads SVGIG (reference sequence). The CDR3 runs to 13 residues. Here the CDR3 reads CAWSLQYNQPQHF. The CDR3 coding sequence is TGTGCCTGGAGTTTACAGTACAATCAGCCCCAGCATTTT.

The V and J genes are TRBV6-5 and TRBJ2-7; 9 bases line up with TRBD1. Losses at the gene ends were 1 base for V and 0 bases for J; bases not matched to a gene: 4. CDR3 length: 16 amino acids. Germline V lookup: CDR1 MNHEY, CDR2 SVGAGI. The CDR3 nucleotides are TGTGCCAGCAGTTACTATGGGACAGGGAGCTCCTACGAGCAGTACTTC. This translates into CASSYYGTGSSYEQYF.

The chain joins TRBV29-1 to TRBJ2-6, with a possible D match to TRBD1 (6 bases). Germline values: CDR1 SQVTM, CDR2 ANQGSEA. This CDR3 comprises 15 residues. V shed 4 bases and J shed 2 bases, with 12 bases lying between them. CDR3 loop: CSVGTEDTGANVLTF. CDR3 in DNA: TGCAGCGTTGGGACAGAAGACACTGGGGCCAACGTCCTGACTTTC.

The chain has TRBV2 and TRBJ1-3; 7 nucleotides match TRBD1. The CDR3 has 14 residues. The germline V gene encodes CDR1 SNHLY and CDR2 FYNNEI. The ends lost 7 bases at V and 3 bases at J; junction bases unmatched: 6. Written as DNA, the CDR3 is TGTGCCAGCAAGGCGACAGGGAATGGAAACACCATATATTTT. This gives the protein CASKATGNGNTIYF.

The rearrangement links TRBV14 to TRBJ2-3, with D hard to call. The V and J ends lost 1 base and 7 bases respectively, with 9 bases between them. The CDR3 extends over 13 amino acids. CDR1 is SGHDN, CDR2 FVKESK, per germline. The CDR3, as DNA: TGTGCCAGCAGCCAAGTTACGGGTTATACGCAGTATTTT. Translation: CASSQVTGYTQYF.

This clone was counted between two and nine times. The V call is TRBV19, the J call TRBJ1-2; D gene unclear. The CDR3 sequence is 14 residues long. CDR1 is LNHDA, CDR2 SQIVND, per germline (reference sequence). V was pared by 3 bases and J by 0 bases, with 8 bases between. CDR3 DNA: TGTGCCAGTAGTATGTCGAGCGCTAACTATGGCTACACCTTC. Its protein is CASSMSSANYGYTF.

This clone showed up just once. The genes are TRBV7-3 and TRBJ1-6, with 7 positions matching TRBD1. V was clipped by 4 bases and J by 7 bases; unmatched bases: 7. The CDR3 sequence is 15 residues long. Germline-derived CDR1 and CDR2 are SGHTA and FQGTGA. The CDR3, as DNA: TGTGCCAGCAGCTCACCGGGACAGCTGAATTCACCCCTCCACTTT. Protein: CASSSPGQLNSPLHF.

The V call is TRBV7-2, the J call TRBJ2-5; possible D gene TRBD2, 6 bases. The V and J ends lost 5 bases and 5 bases respectively, with 15 bases between them. The CDR3 length is 14 residues. CDR1 is SGHTA, CDR2 FQGNSA, per germline. CDR3 sequence reads: CASSPLNGGETQYF. For the CDR3, the DNA is TGTGCCAGCAGCCCACTTAACGGGGGTGAGACCCAGTACTTC.

The chain combines TRBV11-2 with TRBJ1-1; D call uncertain. This CDR3 is built from 16 residues. The germline V gene encodes CDR1 SGHAT and CDR2 FQNNGV. The V end was cut by 5 bases, the J end by 0 bases, with 16 bases between. The CDR3 bases are TGTGCCAGCAGCCCACCGGTGGCCGGCTTGAACACTGAAGCTTTCTTT. Its translation is CASSPPVAGLNTEAFF.

The chain uses TRBV10-2 and TRBJ2-3; TRBD2 matches 12 bases. J gave up 0 bases and V 7 bases, and 2 bases lay outside the gene matches. Germline CDR1 WSHSY, CDR2 SAAADI. The CDR3 loop spans 15 amino acids. The CDR3: CASTLAGGSTDTQYF. The DNA of the CDR3 is TGCGCCAGCACCCTAGCGGGGGGGAGCACAGATACGCAGTATTTT.

The rearrangement links TRBV7-6 to TRBJ2-3; the D is unclear. The CDR3 contains 14 residues. CDR1 is SGHVS, CDR2 FNYEAQ, per germline. The germline V and J ends were trimmed by 1 base and 4 bases, with 9 bases remaining between them. The CDR3 nucleotides are TGTGCCAGCAGCTTAGGGACGGTACCAGATACGCAGTATTTT. It codes for CASSLGTVPDTQYF.

The chain carries TRBV30 and TRBJ1-1; 9 bases fit TRBD1. The CDR3 length is 14 residues. With 3 bases clipped from V and 1 base from J, the junction kept 3 bases outside the gene matches. Germline V gene lookup returns CDR1 GTSNPN and CDR2 SVGIG (reference sequence). CDR3 in DNA: TGTGCCTGGAGCCCGGGACAGGGGAACACTGAAGCTTTCTTT. Translation gives CAWSPGQGNTEAFF.

This clone was detected only a few times. V gene TRBV6-6 combines with J gene TRBJ1-5; a weak D match, TRBD1 (5 bases). CDR3 length: 15 residues. Trimming stripped 6 bases from V and 6 bases from J, with 18 bases between. Germline-derived CDR1 and CDR2 are MNHNY and SVGAGI (reference sequence). The CDR3 sequence is CASSILGTALQPQHF. CDR3 DNA sequence: TGTGCCAGCAGCATACTCGGGACCGCTCTTCAGCCCCAGCATTTT.

J is TRBJ2-3 and V is TRBV7-3, with 11 bases lining up with TRBD2. CDR3 length: 17 residues. Unmatched junction bases numbered 18, after V lost 5 bases and J lost 11 bases. CDR1 and CDR2 from the germline V gene are SGHTA and FQGTGA. The CDR3 region has the DNA TGTGCCAGCAGCCCCTACGGGACTAGCGGCCCCACGGGGGAGCAGTATTTT. Encoded protein: CASSPYGTSGPTGEQYF.

This clone appeared once. The chain carries TRBV4-2 and TRBJ1-6, with a tentative D call TRBD1 (5 bases). The V end lost 1 base, the J end lost 8 bases, and 12 bases lay between the germline ends. CDR3 length equals 15 residues. Germline values: CDR1 LGHNA, CDR2 YNFKEQ. The DNA of the CDR3 is TGTGCCAGCAGCCAAGCATGGGGCGGGCATTCACCCCTCCACTTT. The encoded protein is CASSQAWGGHSPLHF.

The chain carries TRBV5-6 and TRBJ1-6; D not certain. There are 14 residues in the CDR3. With 0 bases removed from V and 7 bases from J, the gap between germline ends came to 8 bases. Per the germline V gene, CDR1 is SGHDT and CDR2 is YYEEEE. DNA of the CDR3: TGTGCCAGCAGCTTGGGTGGGAAAAATTCACCCCTCCACTTT. It specifies CASSLGGKNSPLHF. Looking up the rest from reference TRBV5-6 and TRBJ1-6 gives the full variable domain: DAGVTQSPTHLIKTRGQQVTLRCSPKSGHDTVSWYQQALGQGPQFIFQYYEEEERQRGNFPDRFSGHQFPNYSSELNVNALLLGDSALYLCASSLGGKNSPLHFGNGTRLTVT.

The chain is built from TRBV6-1 and TRBJ1-1; no firm D call. The germline V gene has CDR1 MNHNS and CDR2 SASEGT. Trimming cost V 0 bases and J 8 bases, with 10 bases left between them. CDR3 length: 13 residues. The CDR3: CASSEAFAEEAFF. The DNA of the CDR3 is TGTGCCAGCAGTGAAGCCTTCGCTGAGGAAGCTTTCTTT.

The V and J genes are TRBV5-6 and TRBJ2-1, with a tentative D call TRBD2 (5 bases). Trimming took off 3 bases at V and 0 bases at J, with 13 bases between the two ends. The CDR3 sequence is 16 residues long. Germline V gene data show CDR1 as SGHDT and CDR2 as YYEEEE. CDR3 residues: CASSSEWESSYNEQFF. CDR3 nucleotide sequence: TGTGCCAGCAGCTCAGAGTGGGAGAGCTCCTACAATGAGCAGTTCTTC.

The chain joins TRBV7-2 to TRBJ2-7, with unresolved D. Looked up from germline, CDR1 is SGHTA and CDR2 is FQGNSA. The CDR3 sequence is 15 residues long. V was trimmed by 2 bases and J by 2 bases, leaving 13 bases between them. The CDR3 loop is CASSLTDDPTYEQYF. DNA for the CDR3: TGTGCCAGCAGCTTAACGGATGACCCTACCTACGAGCAGTACTTC.

The V and J genes are TRBV30 and TRBJ2-1; 10 positions match TRBD1. The CDR3 is 16 amino acids. Germline values: CDR1 GTSNPN, CDR2 SVGIG (reference sequence). V gave up 5 bases and J gave up 6 bases; unmatched junction bases: 13. This CDR3 reads CAWAPPLGTGANEQFF. The CDR3 DNA reads TGTGCCTGGGCCCCACCTCTCGGGACAGGGGCCAATGAGCAGTTCTTC.

This chain joins TRBV19 and TRBJ1-2; 7 nucleotides match TRBD1. V dropped 7 bases and J dropped 5; count of bases not matched to a gene: 4. Germline CDR1 LNHDA, CDR2 SQIVND (reference sequence). The CDR3 length is 12 residues. CDR3 sequence reads: CASNSQGYGYTF. The CDR3 DNA reads TGTGCCAGTAATTCACAGGGGTATGGCTACACCTTC.

The chain has TRBV2 and TRBJ1-3, with a tentative D call TRBD1 (5 bases). V lost 7 bases and J lost 5, with 15 bases in between. Germline CDR1 and CDR2: SNHLY and FYNNEI. The CDR3 spans 14 residues. The CDR3 loop reads CASTPQGVRNTIYF. The CDR3 bases are TGTGCCAGCACCCCCCAGGGAGTGAGAAACACCATATATTTT.